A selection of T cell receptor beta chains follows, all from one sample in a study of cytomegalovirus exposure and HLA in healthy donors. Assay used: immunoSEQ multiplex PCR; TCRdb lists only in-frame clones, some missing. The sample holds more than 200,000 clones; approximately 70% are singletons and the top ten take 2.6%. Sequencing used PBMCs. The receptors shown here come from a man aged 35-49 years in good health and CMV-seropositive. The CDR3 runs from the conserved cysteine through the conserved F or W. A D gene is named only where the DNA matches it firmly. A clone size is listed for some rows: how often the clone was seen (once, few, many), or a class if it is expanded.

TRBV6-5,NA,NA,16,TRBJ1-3,TGTGCCAGCAGTTATGGACACTGGGAACCTGGAAACACCATATATTTT,CASSYGHWEPGNTIYF
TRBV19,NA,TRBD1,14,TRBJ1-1,TGTGCCAGTAGTAAGGACAGGGGAAAGCCTGAAGCTTTCTTT,CASSKDRGKPEAFF
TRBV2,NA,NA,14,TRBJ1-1,TGTGCCAGCAGGCCTATCGACAGGAACACTGAAGCTTTCTTT,CASRPIDRNTEAFF
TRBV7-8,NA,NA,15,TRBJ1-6,TGTGCCAGCAAGGAGGGATTGGAGTGGAATTCACCCCTCCACTTT,CASKEGLEWNSPLHF
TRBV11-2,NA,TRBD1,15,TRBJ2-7,TGTGCCAGCAGCTGGGACAGGGGGGTGACCTACGAGCAGTACTTC,CASSWDRGVTYEQYF
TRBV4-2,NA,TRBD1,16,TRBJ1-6,TGTGCCAGCAGTGAACCGACAGGGGATCCCAATTCACCCCTCCACTTT,CASSEPTGDPNSPLHF
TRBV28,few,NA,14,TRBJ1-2,TGTGCCAGCAGTCCTACAGGACGAACCAATGGCTACACCTTC,CASSPTGRTNGYTF
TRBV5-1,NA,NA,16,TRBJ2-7,TGCGCCAGCAGCTTGGCCCTGGGCAAGAGCTCCTACGAGCAGTACTTC,CASSLALGKSSYEQYF
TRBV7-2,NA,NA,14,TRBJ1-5,TGTGCCAGCAGCTTAAGGCAGGGAAATCAGCCCCAGCATTTT,CASSLRQGNQPQHF
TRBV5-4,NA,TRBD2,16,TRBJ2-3,TGTGCCAGCAGCTTTAGTGTCCTAGCGGGGACAGATACGCAGTATTTT,CASSFSVLAGTDTQYF
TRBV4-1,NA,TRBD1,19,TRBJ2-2,TGCGCCAGCAGCCAGCAGGGGGCCCACGCGCCGACGAACACCGGGGAGCTGTTTTTT,CASSQQGAHAPTNTGELFF
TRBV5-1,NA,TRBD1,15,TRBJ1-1,TGCGCCAGCAGCGCGGACAGGGTAGAGGACACTGAAGCTTTCTTT,CASSADRVEDTEAFF
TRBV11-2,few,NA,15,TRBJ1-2,TGTGCCAGCAGCTTAGATGGTAGCGTCAGTTATGGCTACACCTTC,CASSLDGSVSYGYTF
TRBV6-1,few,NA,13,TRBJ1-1,TGTGCCAGCAGGACAAGGCCGAACACTGAAGCTTTCTTT,CASRTRPNTEAFF
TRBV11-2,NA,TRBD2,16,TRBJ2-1,TGTGCCAGCAGCTTAGAAAATAAGCGGGGGGGCGGTGAGCAGTTCTTC,CASSLENKRGGGEQFF
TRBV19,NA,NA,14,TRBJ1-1,TGTGCCAGTAATACGGGGGGGGTGAACACTGAAGCTTTCTTT,CASNTGGVNTEAFF
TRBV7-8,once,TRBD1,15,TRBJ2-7,TGTGCCAGCAGCTTAAAACAGGGGCCTTCCTACGAGCAGTACTTC,CASSLKQGPSYEQYF
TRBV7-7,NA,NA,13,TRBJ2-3,TGTGCCAGCAGCCCTATCCCCACAGATACGCAGTATTTT,CASSPIPTDTQYF
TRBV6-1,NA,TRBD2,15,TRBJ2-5,TGTGCCAGCAGTGCACTAGCGGGGCGCCAAGAGACCCAGTACTTC,CASSALAGRQETQYF
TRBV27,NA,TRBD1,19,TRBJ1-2,TGTGCCAGCAGCTCGTTTCTGGGACAGGGTTTTATGGGAAACTATGGCTACACCTTC,CASSSFLGQGFMGNYGYTF
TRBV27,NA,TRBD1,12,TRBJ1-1,TGTGCCAGCAAAATGACAGGGGGCATAGCTTTCTTT,CASKMTGGIAFF
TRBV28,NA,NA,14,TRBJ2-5,TGTGCCAGCAGTTTAACGGGGACACAAGAGACCCAGTACTTC,CASSLTGTQETQYF
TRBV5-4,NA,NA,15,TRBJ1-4,TGTGCCAGCAGCTTGGATCCGGGATCTAATGAAAAACTGTTTTTT,CASSLDPGSNEKLFF
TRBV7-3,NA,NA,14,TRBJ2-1,TGTGCCAGCAGCCCCGAGAGAGCGTACAATGAGCAGTTCTTC,CASSPERAYNEQFF
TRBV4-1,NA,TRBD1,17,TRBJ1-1,TGCGCCAGCAGCCAAGATCCCACAGGGGCCATGAACACTGAAGCTTTCTTT,CASSQDPTGAMNTEAFF
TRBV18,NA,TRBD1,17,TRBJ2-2,TGTGCCAGCTCACTAAACGCCGGGACAGGGAACACCGGGGAGCTGTTTTTT,CASSLNAGTGNTGELFF
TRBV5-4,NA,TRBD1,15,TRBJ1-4,TGTGCCAGCAGCTTTGGACAGGGGAAGCGTGAAAAACTGTTTTTT,CASSFGQGKREKLFF
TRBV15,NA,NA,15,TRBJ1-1,TGTGCCACCAGCAGAGAACTTACAGGGCGCACTGAAGCTTTCTTT,CATSRELTGRTEAFF
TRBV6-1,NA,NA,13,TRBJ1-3,TGTGCCAGCATATGGACATACGGAAACACCATATATTTT,CASIWTYGNTIYF
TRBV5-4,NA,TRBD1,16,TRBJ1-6,TGTGCCAGCAGCTTTTGGGGGACAGGGTATGATTCACCCCTCCACTTT,CASSFWGTGYDSPLHF
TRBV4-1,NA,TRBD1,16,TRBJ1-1,TGCGCCAGCAGCCAAGATCCCGGACAGGCGAACACTGAAGCTTTCTTT,CASSQDPGQANTEAFF
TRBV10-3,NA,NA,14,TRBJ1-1,TGTGCCATCAGGCGACCGGGGGAGGAGGCTGAAGCTTTCTTT,CAIRRPGEEAEAFF
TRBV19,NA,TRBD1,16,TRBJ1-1,TGTGCCAGTAGTTTACCGGGACAGGGACTAAGGACTGAAGCTTTCTTT,CASSLPGQGLRTEAFF
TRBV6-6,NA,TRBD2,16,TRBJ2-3,TGTGCCAGCAGCCCCCGGACTAGCGGGGGGGTGGATACGCAGTATTTT,CASSPRTSGGVDTQYF